The present T cell receptor (beta chain) was sequenced within a study of beta chain features in type 1 diabetes. Whole-study findings and limits: Within each of all four CD4+ subsets, Type 1 diabetes patients had TCRB CDR3s that were moderately but significantly shorter. Naive, central memory and Treg TCRB repertoires appeared more alike in patients than in healthy donors.

TCRB transcripts that were expressed got sequenced, as all of the isolated RNA had been reverse transcribed. Sequenced by immunoSEQ multiplex PCR; TCRdb stores in-frame clones only, minus some. The repertoire consists of 600,000 or so clones, with more than 13% occurring once and the leading ten covering less than 0.04%. Via CD45RO/CCR7/CD25/CD127/CD95/CD27, cells of the CD4+ naive, central memory, regulatory and stem cell-like memory subsets were sorted. Each sorted population was over 98% pure. As for this clone: Its specificity is not known. The sample carries other DNA sequences with the same CDR3.

Sequences were obtained from naive CD4+ T cells from blood. This receptor was taken from a man aged 18 to 30 with type 1 diabetes.

The CDR3 region is CASSLGQSTDTQYF. CDR3 DNA: TGTGCCAGCAGCCTCGGACAGAGCACAGATACGCAGTATTTT. This chain connects TRBV7-3 to TRBJ2-3; D perhaps matches TRBD1 (6 bases). The CDR3 covers 14 residues. V was clipped by 5 bases and J by 0 bases, with 9 bases between them. Germline loops: CDR1 SGHTA, CDR2 FQGTGA.